Included here is one T cell receptor (beta chain) sequence, with context. Antigen unknown. TCRdb re-derived calls from the 5' RACE reads in MiXCR, one entry per CDR3 protein. The repertoire consists of approximately 260,000 distinct CDR3 sequences, with over 11% occurring once and the leading ten covering about 9%. This entry belongs to a study of identical twins. Study-level results: With beta out-of-frame sequences, excess sharing by twins was weaker.

The CDR3 length is 17 residues. CDR1 and CDR2 (germline): MNHNS, SASEGT. Trimming pared 5 bases from V and 4 bases from J, leaving 21 bases between. Sequenced material: memory (CD45RO+) T cells sorted from blood. The rearrangement joins TRBV6-1 to TRBJ2-1; D ambiguous. This TCR came from a woman aged 18-29 years in good health. This chain's CDR3 is CASSRRVLADQYNEQFF. DNA for the CDR3: TGTGCCAGCAGTAGACGAGTCCTCGCGGACCAATACAATGAGCAGTTCTTC.